The 11 T cell receptor beta chains in this list originate from one sample, sequenced in a study of shared clonotypes between healthy human individuals. Clones were sequenced by immunoSEQ multiplex PCR, and TCRdb holds only the in-frame ones, with some missing. The sample carries some 1.5 million clones, roughly 95% recorded once. Sequenced material: naive CD4+ T cells sorted from blood. The subset denotes: CD45RA+ positively selected. The receptors were sampled from a man under 40 in good health.

The CDR3 here is CASSLAVTNEQFF. The CDR3 nucleotides are TGCGCCAGCAGCTTGGCTGTTACCAATGAGCAGTTCTTC. The rearrangement joins TRBV5-1 to TRBJ2-1, with D uncertain. Germline V gives CDR1 SGHRS, CDR2 YFSETQ. The CDR3 has 13 amino acids. Trimming took off 0 bases at V and 6 bases at J, with 7 bases between the two ends.

The V call is TRBV9, the J call TRBJ2-3; D not certain. Trimming stripped 4 bases from V and 6 bases from J, with 9 bases between. Germline loops: CDR1 SGDLS, CDR2 YYNGEE. CDR3 length: 12 residues. This CDR3 reads CASSSLGDTQYF. CDR3 DNA: TGTGCCAGCAGCTCACTCGGGGATACGCAGTATTTT. The full variable domain, with the rest looked up from reference TRBV9 and TRBJ2-3, is DSGVTQTPKHLITATGQRVTLRCSPRSGDLSVYWYQQSLDQGLQFLIQYYNGEERAKGNILERFSAQQFPDLHSELNLSSLELGDSALYFCASSSLGDTQYFGPGTRLTVL.

The chain uses TRBV18 and TRBJ2-1, with D tentatively TRBD2 (6 bases). Germline V gene data show CDR1 as KGHSH and CDR2 as LQKENI. Trimming took 1 base from V and 7 from J, leaving 17 bases between them. The CDR3 runs to 16 residues. The CDR3 region has the DNA TGTGCCAGCTCACCACGGGTAGCCTCCGGAGGGAATGAGCAGTTCTTC. Amino acid sequence: CASSPRVASGGNEQFF.

The rearrangement uses TRBV10-2 and TRBJ1-1; possibly TRBD1 for D (6 bases). The CDR3 extends over 17 amino acids. Deletions cut 6 bases from V and 3 bases from J, with 23 bases between. CDR1 is WSHSY and CDR2 is SAAADI in the germline V gene. CDR3: CASSPIPGQPRDTEAFF. The CDR3, as DNA: TGCGCCAGCAGCCCTATCCCGGGACAACCGAGGGACACTGAAGCTTTCTTT.

The chain links TRBV7-9 to TRBJ2-3, with 12 bases fitting TRBD2. The CDR3 length is 16 residues. J lost 2 bases, V lost 4 bases, and 4 bases had no gene match. Germline-derived CDR1 and CDR2 are SEHNR and FQNEAQ (reference sequence). CDR3 amino acids: CASSYGLAGLTDTQYF. The CDR3 DNA is TGTGCCAGCAGCTACGGACTAGCGGGACTCACAGATACGCAGTATTTT.

V is TRBV7-6 and J is TRBJ2-7, with 8 bases identical to TRBD2. CDR1 and CDR2 (germline): SGHVS, FNYEAQ. The CDR3 has 14 residues. V lost 2 bases and J lost 3; bases outside the gene matches: 3. This chain's CDR3 is CASSLSSGNYEQYF. The CDR3, as DNA: TGTGCCAGCAGCTTAAGTAGCGGGAACTACGAGCAGTACTTC.

This rearrangement joins TRBV5-1 to TRBJ2-5, with TRBD2 identical over 13 bases. The CDR3 is 17 amino acids. Germline-derived CDR1 and CDR2 are SGHRS and YFSETQ. The V gene end was trimmed by 0 bases and the J gene end by 4 bases; junction bases not matched to a gene: 6. The CDR3 bases are TGCGCCAGCAGCTTGGGAGGACTAGCGGGAGTGGGAGAGACCCAGTACTTC. Amino acid sequence: CASSLGGLAGVGETQYF.

The V call is TRBV29-1, the J call TRBJ2-7; D is possibly TRBD2 (5 bases). The CDR3 is 12 residues long. Per the germline V gene, CDR1 is SQVTM and CDR2 is ANQGSEA. Trimming pared 7 bases from V and 3 bases from J, leaving 13 bases between. This chain's CDR3 is CSAGGPSYEQYF. The CDR3, as DNA: TGCAGCGCCGGAGGACCGAGCTACGAGCAGTACTTC.

V is TRBV6-1 and J is TRBJ1-5; a possible D gene is TRBD1 (5 bases). The germline V gene encodes CDR1 MNHNS and CDR2 SASEGT. The V and J ends lost 0 bases and 7 bases respectively, with 13 bases between them. The CDR3 runs 15 residues. CDR3 nucleotide sequence: TGTGCCAGCAGTGAAGCGCTGGGGCAGAACCAGCCCCAGCATTTT. Its protein is CASSEALGQNQPQHF.

The rearrangement joins TRBV27 to TRBJ2-3; D call uncertain. Germline lookup yields CDR1 MNHEY and CDR2 SMNVEV (reference sequence). Deletions cut 7 bases from V and 1 base from J, with 12 bases between. This CDR3 is built from 14 residues. The CDR3 DNA is TGTGCCAGCACCCGGAGTTGGGGCACAGATACGCAGTATTTT. Translating gives CASTRSWGTDTQYF.

Comment on this clone: This sample also contains other DNA sequences that code for the same CDR3. The chain combines TRBV5-4 with TRBJ2-1; 9 positions agree with TRBD2. V shed 3 bases, J shed 4 bases, and the junction held 5 bases outside the gene matches. This CDR3 has 15 amino acids. The V gene's germline CDR1 is SGHNT and CDR2 YYREEE (reference sequence). CDR3 loop: CASSSGTSSYNEQFF. The CDR3 DNA follows: TGTGCCAGCAGCTCCGGGACTAGCAGTTACAATGAGCAGTTCTTC.